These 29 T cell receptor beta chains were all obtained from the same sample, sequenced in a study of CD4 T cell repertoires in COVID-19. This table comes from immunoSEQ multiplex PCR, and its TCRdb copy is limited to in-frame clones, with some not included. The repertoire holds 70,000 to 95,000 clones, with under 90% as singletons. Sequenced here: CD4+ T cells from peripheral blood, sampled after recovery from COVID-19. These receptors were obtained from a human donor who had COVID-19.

CDR3 protein: CASSPRGTSYEQYF. In DNA form, the CDR3 reads TGTGCCAGCAGTCCCAGGGGAACCTCCTACGAGCAGTACTTC. The V call is TRBV6-6, the J call TRBJ2-7; weak D call: TRBD1 (6 bases). This CDR3 has 14 residues. Per the germline V gene, CDR1 is MNHNY and CDR2 is SVGAGI (reference sequence). Deletions cut 5 bases from V and 0 bases from J, with 11 bases between.

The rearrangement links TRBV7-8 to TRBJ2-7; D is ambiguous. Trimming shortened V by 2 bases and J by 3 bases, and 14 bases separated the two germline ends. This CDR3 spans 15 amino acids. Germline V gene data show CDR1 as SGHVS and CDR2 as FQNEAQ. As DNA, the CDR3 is TGTGCCAGCAGCTTATATAGGCAGAACAACTACGAGCAGTACTTC. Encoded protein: CASSLYRQNNYEQYF.

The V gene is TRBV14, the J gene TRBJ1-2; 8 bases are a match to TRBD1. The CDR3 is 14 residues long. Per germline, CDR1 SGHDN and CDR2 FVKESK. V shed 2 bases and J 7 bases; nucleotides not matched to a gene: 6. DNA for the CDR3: TGTGCCAGCAGCCAATCCCAGGGGGCTTTTGGCTACACCTTC. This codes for CASSQSQGAFGYTF.

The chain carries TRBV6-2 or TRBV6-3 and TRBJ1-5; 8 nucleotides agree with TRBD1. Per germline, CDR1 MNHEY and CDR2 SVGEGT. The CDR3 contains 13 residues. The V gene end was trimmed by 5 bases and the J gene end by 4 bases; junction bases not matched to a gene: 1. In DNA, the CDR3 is TGTGCCAGCAGTGACAGGGGAAATCAGCCCCAGCATTTT. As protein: CASSDRGNQPQHF.

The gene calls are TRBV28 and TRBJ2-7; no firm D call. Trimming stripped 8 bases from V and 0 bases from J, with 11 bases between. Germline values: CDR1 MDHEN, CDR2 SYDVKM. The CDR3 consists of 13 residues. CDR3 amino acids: CASLETNSYEQYF. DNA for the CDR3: TGTGCCAGCCTAGAGACAAACTCCTACGAGCAGTACTTC. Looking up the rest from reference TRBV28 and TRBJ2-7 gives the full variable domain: DVKVTQSSRYLVKRTGEKVFLECVQDMDHENMFWYRQDPGLGLRLIYFSYDVKMKEKGDIPEGYSVSREKKERFSLILESASTNQTSMYLCASLETNSYEQYFGPGTRLTVT.

This CDR3 is CSAKDTPAETQYF. The CDR3 DNA sequence: TGCAGCGCGAAGGACACTCCAGCAGAGACCCAGTACTTC. The rearrangement joins TRBV29-1 to TRBJ2-5, with D maybe TRBD1 (5 bases). The CDR3 has 13 amino acids. The germline V gene encodes CDR1 SQVTM and CDR2 ANQGSEA. V was pared by 7 bases and J by 4 bases, with 16 bases between.

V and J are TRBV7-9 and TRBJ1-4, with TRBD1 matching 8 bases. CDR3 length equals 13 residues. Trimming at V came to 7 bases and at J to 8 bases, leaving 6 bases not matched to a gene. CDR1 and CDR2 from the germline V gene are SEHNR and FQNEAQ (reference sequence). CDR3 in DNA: TGTGCCAGCATTCAGGGGGCAGGCGAAAAACTGTTTTTT. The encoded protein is CASIQGAGEKLFF.

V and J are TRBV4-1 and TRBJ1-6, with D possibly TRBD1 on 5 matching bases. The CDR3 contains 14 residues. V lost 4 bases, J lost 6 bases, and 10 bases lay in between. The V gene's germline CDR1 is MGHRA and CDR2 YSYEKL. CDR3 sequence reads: CASSPGTINSPLHF. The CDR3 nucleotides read TGCGCCAGCAGCCCTGGGACTATTAATTCACCCCTCCACTTT.

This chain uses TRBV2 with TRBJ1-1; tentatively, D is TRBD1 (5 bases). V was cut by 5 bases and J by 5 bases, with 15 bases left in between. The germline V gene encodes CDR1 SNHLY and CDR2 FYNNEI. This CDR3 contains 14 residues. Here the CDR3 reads CASSKRPGGTEAFF. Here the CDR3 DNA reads TGTGCCAGCAGTAAACGGCCGGGGGGAACTGAAGCTTTCTTT.

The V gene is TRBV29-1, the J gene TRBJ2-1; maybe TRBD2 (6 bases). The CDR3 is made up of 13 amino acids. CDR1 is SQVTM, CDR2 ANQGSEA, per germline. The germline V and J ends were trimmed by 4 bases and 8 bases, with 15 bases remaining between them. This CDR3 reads CSVASGEGDEQFF. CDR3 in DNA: TGCAGCGTTGCCTCGGGAGAGGGTGATGAGCAGTTCTTC.

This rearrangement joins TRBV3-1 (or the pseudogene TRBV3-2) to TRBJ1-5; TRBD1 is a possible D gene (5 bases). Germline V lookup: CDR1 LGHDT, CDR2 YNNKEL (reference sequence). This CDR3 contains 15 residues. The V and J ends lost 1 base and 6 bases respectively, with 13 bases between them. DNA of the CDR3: TGTGCCAGCAGCCAAGCCGGGGCCTCAGGTCAGCCCCAGCATTTT. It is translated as CASSQAGASGQPQHF.

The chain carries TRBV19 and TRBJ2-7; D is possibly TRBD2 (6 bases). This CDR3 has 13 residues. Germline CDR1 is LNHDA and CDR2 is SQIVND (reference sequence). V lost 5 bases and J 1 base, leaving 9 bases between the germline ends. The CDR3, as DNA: TGTGCCAGTAGTCTAGCGCCGTCCTACGAGCAGTACTTC. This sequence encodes CASSLAPSYEQYF.

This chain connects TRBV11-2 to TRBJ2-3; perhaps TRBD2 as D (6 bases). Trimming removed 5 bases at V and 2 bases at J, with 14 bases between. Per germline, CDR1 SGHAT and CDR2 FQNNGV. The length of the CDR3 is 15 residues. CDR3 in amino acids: CASSPLGLITDTQYF. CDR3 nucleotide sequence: TGTGCCAGCAGCCCGCTGGGACTGATCACAGATACGCAGTATTTT. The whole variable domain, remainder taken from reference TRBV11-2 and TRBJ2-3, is EAGVAQSPRYKIIEKRQSVAFWCNPISGHATLYWYQQILGQGPKLLIQFQNNGVVDDSQLPKDRFSAERLKGVDSTLKIQPAKLEDSAVYLCASSPLGLITDTQYFGPGTRLTVL.

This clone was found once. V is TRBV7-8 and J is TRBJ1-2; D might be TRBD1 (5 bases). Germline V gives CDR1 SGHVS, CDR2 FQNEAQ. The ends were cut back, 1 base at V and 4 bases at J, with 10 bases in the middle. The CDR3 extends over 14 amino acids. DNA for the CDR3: TGTGCCAGCAGCTTAGAGGGACGGACCTATGGCTACACCTTC. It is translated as CASSLEGRTYGYTF.

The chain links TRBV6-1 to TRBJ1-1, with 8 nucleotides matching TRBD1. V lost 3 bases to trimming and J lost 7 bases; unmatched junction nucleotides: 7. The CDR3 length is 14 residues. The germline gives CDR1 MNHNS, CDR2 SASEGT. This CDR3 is CASSDVRGQVEAFF. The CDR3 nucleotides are TGTGCCAGCAGTGACGTCAGGGGGCAAGTTGAAGCTTTCTTT.

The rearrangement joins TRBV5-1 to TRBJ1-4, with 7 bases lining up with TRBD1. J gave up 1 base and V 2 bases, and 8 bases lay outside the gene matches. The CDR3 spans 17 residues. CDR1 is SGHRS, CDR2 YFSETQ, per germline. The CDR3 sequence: CASSLTVPGGTNEKLFF. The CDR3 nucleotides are TGCGCCAGCAGCTTAACCGTCCCAGGGGGAACTAATGAAAAACTGTTTTTT.

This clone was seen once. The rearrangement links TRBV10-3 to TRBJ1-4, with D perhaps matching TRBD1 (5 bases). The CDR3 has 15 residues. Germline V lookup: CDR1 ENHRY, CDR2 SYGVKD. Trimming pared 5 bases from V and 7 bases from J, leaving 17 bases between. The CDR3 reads CAISNSREASEKLFF. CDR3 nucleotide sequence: TGTGCCATCAGTAACTCCAGGGAGGCGAGTGAAAAACTGTTTTTT.

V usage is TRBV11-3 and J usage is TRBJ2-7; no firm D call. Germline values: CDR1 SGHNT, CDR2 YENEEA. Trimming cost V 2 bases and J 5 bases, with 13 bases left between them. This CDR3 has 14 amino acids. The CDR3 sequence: CASSLTAGQDEQYF. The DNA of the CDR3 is TGTGCCAGCAGCTTAACGGCAGGCCAAGACGAGCAGTACTTC.

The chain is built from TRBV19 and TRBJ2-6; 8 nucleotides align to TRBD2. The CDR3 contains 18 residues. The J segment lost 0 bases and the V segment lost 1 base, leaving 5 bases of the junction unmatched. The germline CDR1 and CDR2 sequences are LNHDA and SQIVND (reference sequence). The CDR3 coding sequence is TGTGCCAGTAGTATAGGGGGAGCGGGGGCCTCTGGGGCCAACGTCCTGACTTTC. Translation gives CASSIGGAGASGANVLTF.

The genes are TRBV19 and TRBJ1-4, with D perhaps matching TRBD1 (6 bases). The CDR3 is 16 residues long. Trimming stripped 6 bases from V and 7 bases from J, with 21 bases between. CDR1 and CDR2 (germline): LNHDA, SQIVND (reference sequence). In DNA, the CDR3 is TGTGCCAGTAGGACGAACACAGGGATATCCGGTGAAAAACTGTTTTTT. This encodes CASRTNTGISGEKLFF. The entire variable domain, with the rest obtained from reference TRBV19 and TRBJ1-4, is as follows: DGGITQSPKYLFRKEGQNVTLSCEQNLNHDAMYWYRQDPGQGLRLIYYSQIVNDFQKGDIAEGYSVSREKKESFPLTVTSAQKNPTAFYLCASRTNTGISGEKLFFGSGTQLSVL.

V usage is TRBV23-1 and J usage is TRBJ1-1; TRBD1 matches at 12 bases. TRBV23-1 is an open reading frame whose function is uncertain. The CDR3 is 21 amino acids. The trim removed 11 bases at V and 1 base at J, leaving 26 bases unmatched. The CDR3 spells CARCRPGFPRDRGPENTEAFF. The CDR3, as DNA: TGCGCCCGCTGTCGCCCGGGCTTTCCCAGGGACAGGGGGCCAGAGAACACTGAAGCTTTCTTT.

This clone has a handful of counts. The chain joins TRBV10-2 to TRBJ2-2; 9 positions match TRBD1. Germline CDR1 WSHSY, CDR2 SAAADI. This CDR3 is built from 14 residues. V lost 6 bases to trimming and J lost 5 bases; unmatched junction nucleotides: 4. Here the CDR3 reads CASRPTGGTGELFF. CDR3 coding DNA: TGCGCCAGCAGGCCGACAGGGGGAACCGGGGAGCTGTTTTTT.

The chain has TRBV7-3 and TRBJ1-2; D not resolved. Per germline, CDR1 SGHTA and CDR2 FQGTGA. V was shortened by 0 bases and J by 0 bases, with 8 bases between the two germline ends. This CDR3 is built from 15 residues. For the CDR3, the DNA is TGTGCCAGCAGCTTAACGGCTGCTTCTAACTATGGCTACACCTTC. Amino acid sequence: CASSLTAASNYGYTF.

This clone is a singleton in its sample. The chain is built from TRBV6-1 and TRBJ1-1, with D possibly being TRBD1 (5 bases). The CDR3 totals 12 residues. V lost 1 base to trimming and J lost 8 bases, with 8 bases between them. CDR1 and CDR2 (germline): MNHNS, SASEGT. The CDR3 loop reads CASSEGAGEAFF. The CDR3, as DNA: TGTGCCAGCAGTGAAGGAGCAGGGGAAGCTTTCTTT.

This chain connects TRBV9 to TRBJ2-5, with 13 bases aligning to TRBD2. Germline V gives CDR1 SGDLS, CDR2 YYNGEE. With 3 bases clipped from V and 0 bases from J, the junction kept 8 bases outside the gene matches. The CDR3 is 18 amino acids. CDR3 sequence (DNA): TGTGCCAGCAGCGGCACTAGCGGGAGGGCCTTGTACCAAGAGACCCAGTACTTC. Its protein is CASSGTSGRALYQETQYF.

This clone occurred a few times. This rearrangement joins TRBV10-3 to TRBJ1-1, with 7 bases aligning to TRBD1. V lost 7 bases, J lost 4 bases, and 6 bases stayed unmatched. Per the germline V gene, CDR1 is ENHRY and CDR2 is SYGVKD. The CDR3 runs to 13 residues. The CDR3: CAITRDRVTEAFF. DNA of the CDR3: TGTGCCATCACCAGAGACAGGGTCACTGAAGCTTTCTTT.

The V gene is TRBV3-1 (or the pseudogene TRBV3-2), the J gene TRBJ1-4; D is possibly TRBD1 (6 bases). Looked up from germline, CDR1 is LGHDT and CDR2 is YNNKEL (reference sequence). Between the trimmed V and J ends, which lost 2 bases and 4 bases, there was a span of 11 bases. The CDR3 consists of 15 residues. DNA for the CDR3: TGTGCCAGCAGCCAACGGTACAGGGATAATGAAAAACTGTTTTTT. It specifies CASSQRYRDNEKLFF.

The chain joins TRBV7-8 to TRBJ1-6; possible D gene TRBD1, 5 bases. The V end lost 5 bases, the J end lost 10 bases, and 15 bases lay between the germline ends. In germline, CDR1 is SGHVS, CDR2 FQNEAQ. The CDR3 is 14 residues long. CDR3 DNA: TGTGCCAGCAGCGACCGGGACGAAAGGTCACCCCTCCACTTT. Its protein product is CASSDRDERSPLHF.

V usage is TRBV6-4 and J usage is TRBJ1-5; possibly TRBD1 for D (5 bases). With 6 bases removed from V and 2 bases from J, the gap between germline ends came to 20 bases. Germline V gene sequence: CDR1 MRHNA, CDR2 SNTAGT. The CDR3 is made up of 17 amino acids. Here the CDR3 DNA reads TGTGCCAGCAGGTCAATCGTTCTACAGGTAGGCAATCAGCCCCAGCATTTT. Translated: CASRSIVLQVGNQPQHF.